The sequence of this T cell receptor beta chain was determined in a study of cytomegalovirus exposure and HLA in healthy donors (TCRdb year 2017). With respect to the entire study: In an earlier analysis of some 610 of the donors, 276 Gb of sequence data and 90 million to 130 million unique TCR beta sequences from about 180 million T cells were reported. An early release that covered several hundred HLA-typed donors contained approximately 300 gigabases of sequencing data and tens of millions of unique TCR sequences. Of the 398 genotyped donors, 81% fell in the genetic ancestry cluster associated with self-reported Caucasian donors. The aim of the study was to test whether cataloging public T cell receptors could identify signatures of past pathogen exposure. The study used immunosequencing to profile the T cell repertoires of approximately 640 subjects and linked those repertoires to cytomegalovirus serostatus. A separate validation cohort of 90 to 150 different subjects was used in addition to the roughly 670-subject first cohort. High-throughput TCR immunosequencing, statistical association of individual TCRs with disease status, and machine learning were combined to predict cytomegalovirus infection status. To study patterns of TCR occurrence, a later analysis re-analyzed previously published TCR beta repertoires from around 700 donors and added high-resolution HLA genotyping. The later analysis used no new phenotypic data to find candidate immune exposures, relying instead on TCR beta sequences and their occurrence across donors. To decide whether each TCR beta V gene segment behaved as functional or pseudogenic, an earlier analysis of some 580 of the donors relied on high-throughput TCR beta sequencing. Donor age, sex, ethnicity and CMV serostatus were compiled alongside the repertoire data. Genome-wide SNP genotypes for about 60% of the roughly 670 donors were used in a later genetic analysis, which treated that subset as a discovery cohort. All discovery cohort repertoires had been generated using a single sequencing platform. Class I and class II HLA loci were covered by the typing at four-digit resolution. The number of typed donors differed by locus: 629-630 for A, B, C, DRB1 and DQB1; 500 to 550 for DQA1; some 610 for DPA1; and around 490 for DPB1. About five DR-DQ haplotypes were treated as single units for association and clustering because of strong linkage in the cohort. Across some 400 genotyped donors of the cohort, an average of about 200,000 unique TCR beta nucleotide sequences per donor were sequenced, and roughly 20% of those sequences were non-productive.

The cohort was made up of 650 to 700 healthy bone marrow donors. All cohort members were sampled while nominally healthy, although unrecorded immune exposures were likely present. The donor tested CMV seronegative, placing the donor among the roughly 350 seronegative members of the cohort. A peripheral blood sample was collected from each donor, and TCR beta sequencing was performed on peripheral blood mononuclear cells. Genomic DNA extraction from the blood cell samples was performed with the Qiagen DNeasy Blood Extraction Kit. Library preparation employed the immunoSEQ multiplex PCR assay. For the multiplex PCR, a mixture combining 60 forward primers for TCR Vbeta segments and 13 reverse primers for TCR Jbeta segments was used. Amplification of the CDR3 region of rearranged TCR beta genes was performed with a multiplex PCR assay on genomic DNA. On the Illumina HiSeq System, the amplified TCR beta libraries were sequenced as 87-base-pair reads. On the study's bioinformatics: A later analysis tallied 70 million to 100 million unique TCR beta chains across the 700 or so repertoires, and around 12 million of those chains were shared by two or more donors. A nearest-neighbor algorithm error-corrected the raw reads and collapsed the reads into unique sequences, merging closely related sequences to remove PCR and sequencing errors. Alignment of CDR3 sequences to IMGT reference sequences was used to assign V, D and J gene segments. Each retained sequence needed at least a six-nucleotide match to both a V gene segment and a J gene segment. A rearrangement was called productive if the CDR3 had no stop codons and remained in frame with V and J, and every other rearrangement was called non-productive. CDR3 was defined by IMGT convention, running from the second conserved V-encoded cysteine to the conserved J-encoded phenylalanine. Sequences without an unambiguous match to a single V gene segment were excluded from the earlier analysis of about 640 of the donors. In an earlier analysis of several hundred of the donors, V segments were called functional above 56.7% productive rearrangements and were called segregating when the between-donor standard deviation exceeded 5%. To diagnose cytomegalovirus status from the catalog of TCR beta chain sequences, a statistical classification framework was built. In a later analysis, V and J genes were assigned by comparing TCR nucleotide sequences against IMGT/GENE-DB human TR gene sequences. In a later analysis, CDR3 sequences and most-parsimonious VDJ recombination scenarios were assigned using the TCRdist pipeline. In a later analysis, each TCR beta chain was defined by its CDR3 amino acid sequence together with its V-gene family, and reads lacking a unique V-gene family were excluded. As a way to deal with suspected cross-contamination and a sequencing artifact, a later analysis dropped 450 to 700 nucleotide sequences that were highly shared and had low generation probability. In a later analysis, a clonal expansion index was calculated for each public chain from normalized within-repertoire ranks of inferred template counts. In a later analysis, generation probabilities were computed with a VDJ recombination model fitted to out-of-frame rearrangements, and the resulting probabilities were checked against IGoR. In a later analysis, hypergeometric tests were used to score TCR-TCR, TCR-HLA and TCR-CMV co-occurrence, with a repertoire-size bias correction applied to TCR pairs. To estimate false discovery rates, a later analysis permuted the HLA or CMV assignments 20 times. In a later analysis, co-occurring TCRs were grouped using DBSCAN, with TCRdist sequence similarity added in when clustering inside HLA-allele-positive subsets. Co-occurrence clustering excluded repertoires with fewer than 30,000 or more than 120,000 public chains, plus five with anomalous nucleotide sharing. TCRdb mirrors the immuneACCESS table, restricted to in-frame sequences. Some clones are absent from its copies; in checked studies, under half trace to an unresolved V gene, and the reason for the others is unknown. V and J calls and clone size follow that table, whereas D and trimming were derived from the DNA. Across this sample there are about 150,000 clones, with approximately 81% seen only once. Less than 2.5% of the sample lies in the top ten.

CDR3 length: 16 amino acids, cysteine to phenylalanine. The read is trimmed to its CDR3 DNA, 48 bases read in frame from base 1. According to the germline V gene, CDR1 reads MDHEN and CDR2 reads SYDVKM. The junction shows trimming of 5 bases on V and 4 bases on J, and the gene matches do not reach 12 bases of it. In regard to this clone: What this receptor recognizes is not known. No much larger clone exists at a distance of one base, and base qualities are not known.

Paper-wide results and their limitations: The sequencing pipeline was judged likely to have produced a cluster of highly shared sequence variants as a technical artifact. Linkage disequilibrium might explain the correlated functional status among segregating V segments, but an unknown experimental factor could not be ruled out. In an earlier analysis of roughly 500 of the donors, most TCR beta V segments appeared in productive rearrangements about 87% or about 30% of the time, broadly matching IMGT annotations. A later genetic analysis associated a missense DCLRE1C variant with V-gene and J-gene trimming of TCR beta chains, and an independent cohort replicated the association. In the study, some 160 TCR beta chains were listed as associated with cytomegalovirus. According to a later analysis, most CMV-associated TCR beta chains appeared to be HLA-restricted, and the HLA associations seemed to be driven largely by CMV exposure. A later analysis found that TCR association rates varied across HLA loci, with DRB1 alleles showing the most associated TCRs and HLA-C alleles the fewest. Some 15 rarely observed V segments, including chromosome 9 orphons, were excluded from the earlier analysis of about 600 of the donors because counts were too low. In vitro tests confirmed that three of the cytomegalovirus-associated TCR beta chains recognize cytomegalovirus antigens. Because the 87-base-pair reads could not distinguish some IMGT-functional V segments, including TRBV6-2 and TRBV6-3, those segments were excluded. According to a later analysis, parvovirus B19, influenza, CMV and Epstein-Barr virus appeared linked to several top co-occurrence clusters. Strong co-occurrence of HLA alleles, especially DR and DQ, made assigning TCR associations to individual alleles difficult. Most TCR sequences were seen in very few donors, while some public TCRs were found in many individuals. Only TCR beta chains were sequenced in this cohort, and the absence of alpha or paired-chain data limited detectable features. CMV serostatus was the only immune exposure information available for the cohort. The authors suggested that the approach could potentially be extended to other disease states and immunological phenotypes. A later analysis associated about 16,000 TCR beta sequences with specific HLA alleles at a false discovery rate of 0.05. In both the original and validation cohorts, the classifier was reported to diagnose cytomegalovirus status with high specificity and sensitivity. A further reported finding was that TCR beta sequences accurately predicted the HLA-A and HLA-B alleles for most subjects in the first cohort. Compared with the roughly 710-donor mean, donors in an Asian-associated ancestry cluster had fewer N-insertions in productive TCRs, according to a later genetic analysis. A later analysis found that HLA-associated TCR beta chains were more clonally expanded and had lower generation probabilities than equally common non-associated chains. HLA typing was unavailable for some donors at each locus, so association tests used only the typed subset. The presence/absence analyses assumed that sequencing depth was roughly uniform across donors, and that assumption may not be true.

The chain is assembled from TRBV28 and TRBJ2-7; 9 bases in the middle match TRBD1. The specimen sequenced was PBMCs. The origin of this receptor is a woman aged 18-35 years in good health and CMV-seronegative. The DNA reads TGTGCCAGCAGTCATTCCTCCGGGACAGGGTTGTACGAGCAGTACTTC. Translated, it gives CASSHSSGTGLYEQYF.